Given below is one T cell receptor (beta chain) in context. As yet, its antigen is unknown. This CDR3 has 14 amino acids. The V end lost 5 bases, the J end lost 5 bases, and 16 bases lay between the germline ends. Germline-derived CDR1 and CDR2 are SGHTA and FQGNSA. The data originate from a study of CD8 T cells in ankylosing spondylitis. TCRdb re-called the 5' RACE reads with MiXCR, one entry per CDR3 protein. The table has roughly 250,000 distinct CDR3 sequences, around 9.2% seen once. Study-wide results and limits: Earlier reports found some motif variants in synovial fluid and blood in reactive arthritis. There was reportedly significant enrichment of clones that were disease-linked in matched ankylosing spondylitis synovial fluid.

This clonotype originated in a male donor with ankylosing spondylitis or in good health (not recorded which). Input material: blood, either unsorted or a sorted T cell fraction (not recorded which). This sequence joins TRBV7-2 and TRBJ2-7; D possibly corresponds to TRBD1 (6 bases). CDR3 coding DNA: TGTGCCAGCAGCCCTGGGGGCCTGTCTAACGAGCAGTACTTC. It yields the protein CASSPGGLSNEQYF.